This T cell receptor beta chain was sequenced for a study of T cells after yellow fever vaccination. About the study: Any fraction with a low cell number was prepared using SMART-Seq v4 Ultra Low Input.

TCRdb re-called the 5' RACE reads with MiXCR, one entry per CDR3 protein. The sample contains roughly 150,000 distinct CDR3 sequences, 5% to 7.5% of which appear only once. General study findings and limits: There was a possibility that FACS-sorted repertoires contained abundant clonotypes contaminating from the bulk population.

The CDR3 has 16 residues. This clonotype was counted ten times or more. Its antigen is undetermined. V gene TRBV21-1 combines with J gene TRBJ2-5. TRBV21-1 constitutes a pseudogene. The sequence was collected from a man between 25 and 39 years old who received the YFV17D yellow fever vaccine. This specimen was CD4+ T cells sorted from PBMCs, taken 10 days after the yellow fever booster vaccination. The chain's CDR3 is CASSKAWERGQETQYF. The CDR3 DNA sequence: TGTGCCAGCAGCAAAGCTTGGGAACGGGGACAAGAGACCCAGTACTTC.